This T cell receptor beta chain derives from a study of T cell changes during pregnancy in multiple sclerosis. This clone showed up just once. This CDR3 comprises 15 residues. V lost 4 bases, J lost 0 bases, and 11 bases lay in between. Per the germline V gene, CDR1 is LGHNA and CDR2 is YSLEER. Sequenced by immunoSEQ multiplex PCR; TCRdb stores in-frame clones only, minus some. The sample gives 100,000 to 130,000 clones, 85% to 95% of which show up once; more than 0.65% is in the top ten. V usage is TRBV4-3 and J usage is TRBJ2-3, with D maybe TRBD1 (6 bases). This specimen was peripheral blood, taken in the third trimester of pregnancy. This clonotype originated in a female donor in good health, enrolled as a control in a pregnancy study. This chain's CDR3 is CASSPTGTSTDTQYF. CDR3 DNA sequence: TGCGCCAGCAGCCCCACTGGGACAAGCACAGATACGCAGTATTTT.